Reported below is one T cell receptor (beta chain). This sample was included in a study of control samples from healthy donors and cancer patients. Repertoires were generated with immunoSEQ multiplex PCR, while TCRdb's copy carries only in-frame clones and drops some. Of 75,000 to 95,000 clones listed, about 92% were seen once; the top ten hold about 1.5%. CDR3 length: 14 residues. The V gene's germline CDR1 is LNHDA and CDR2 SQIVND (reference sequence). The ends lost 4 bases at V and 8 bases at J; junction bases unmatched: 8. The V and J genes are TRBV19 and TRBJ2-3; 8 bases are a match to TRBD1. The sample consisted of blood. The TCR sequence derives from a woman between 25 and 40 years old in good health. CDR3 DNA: TGTGCCAGTAGTACAGTCGACAGGGGAGGTACGCAGTATTTT. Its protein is CASSTVDRGGTQYF.